Listed below are T cell receptor beta chains from one sample, sequenced in a study of radiation and T cells in renal cell carcinoma. TCRdb's table, derived via immunoSEQ multiplex PCR, lists solely in-frame clones and lacks some. The table shows over 90,000 clones, with roughly 88% occurring only once. The sequencing here drew on blood, taken from a patient whose treatment included radiotherapy and nephrectomy. Receptor source: a man aged 55 to 70 with renal cell carcinoma. CDR3s include the opening cysteine and the closing phenylalanine or tryptophan. A D gene is named only where the DNA matches it firmly. The listing skips clone size in some rows; elsewhere it reads once, few, many or a size class.

V	J	D	size	CDR3	DNA
TRBV27	TRBJ2-7	.	.	CASSLGVGGSYEQYF	TGTGCCAGCAGTTTAGGCGTGGGAGGATCCTACGAGCAGTACTTC
TRBV11-3	TRBJ1-1	TRBD1	.	CASSAGTGQGTEAFF	TGTGCCAGCAGCGCAGGGACAGGGCAGGGCACTGAAGCTTTCTTT
TRBV5-4	TRBJ2-7	TRBD2	.	CASSPGGGYEQYF	TGTGCCAGCAGCCCCGGCGGGGGCTACGAGCAGTACTTC
TRBV18	TRBJ1-1	.	.	CASSPINNTEAFF	TGTGCCAGCTCACCAATTAACAACACTGAAGCTTTCTTT
TRBV7-9	TRBJ2-5	.	.	CASSFGAIETQYF	TGTGCCAGCAGCTTCGGAGCGATAGAGACCCAGTACTTC
TRBV28	TRBJ1-2	TRBD1	once	CASSLPGTGLGYTF	TGTGCCAGCAGTCTCCCCGGGACAGGGCTAGGCTACACCTTC
TRBV27	TRBJ2-3	TRBD1	.	CASSLQPGQAMLPDTQYF	TGTGCCAGCAGTTTACAACCGGGACAGGCTATGTTACCAGATACGCAGTATTTT
TRBV2	TRBJ2-2	TRBD1	.	CASKHRGQRDTGELFF	TGTGCCAGCAAGCACAGGGGGCAGCGGGACACCGGGGAGCTGTTTTTT
TRBV19	TRBJ1-5	.	once	CASRHTGSNQPQHF	TGTGCCAGTAGGCATACAGGAAGCAATCAGCCCCAGCATTTT
TRBV11-1	TRBJ1-2	TRBD1	.	CASSLTGGAYGYTF	TGTGCCAGCAGCTTAACAGGGGGCGCCTATGGCTACACCTTC
TRBV4-1	TRBJ2-7	.	once	CASSQVRQPNYEQYF	TGCGCCAGCAGCCAAGTCCGACAACCTAACTACGAGCAGTACTTC
TRBV27	TRBJ1-2	TRBD1	.	CASSSSLRTGGLVYGYTF	TGTGCCAGCAGTTCTTCCTTAAGGACAGGGGGCTTGGTCTATGGCTACACCTTC
TRBV5-4	TRBJ2-1	TRBD2	.	CASSLRTSGRVDNEQFF	TGTGCCAGCAGCTTAAGGACTAGCGGGAGAGTGGACAATGAGCAGTTCTTC
TRBV7-9	TRBJ1-4	.	medium-sized	CSTGGEKLFF	TGTTCCACCGGGGGTGAAAAACTGTTTTTT
TRBV7-9	TRBJ2-7	.	.	CASSPPRVGRYEQYF	TGTGCCAGCAGCCCCCCGAGGGTAGGACGCTACGAGCAGTACTTC
TRBV5-5	TRBJ2-7	TRBD1	.	CASSRDRPNYEQYF	TGTGCCAGCAGCCGGGACAGACCGAACTACGAGCAGTACTTC
TRBV7-9	TRBJ2-6	.	.	CASSPPKSGAGANVLTF	TGTGCCAGCAGCCCTCCCAAGTCTGGGGCCGGGGCCAACGTCCTGACTTTC
TRBV30	TRBJ1-4	.	.	CAWSVGGGNEKLFF	TGTGCCTGGAGTGTGGGGGGAGGTAATGAAAAACTGTTTTTT
TRBV27	TRBJ1-4	.	.	CASSLSRIEKLFF	TGTGCCAGCAGTTTATCGCGCATTGAAAAACTGTTTTTT
TRBV7-8	TRBJ2-3	.	.	CASSLMVKPDTQYF	TGTGCCAGCAGCTTAATGGTTAAGCCAGATACGCAGTATTTT
TRBV6-1	TRBJ2-7	.	.	CASRINGGSEQYF	TGTGCCAGCAGGATAAATGGGGGCAGCGAGCAGTACTTC
TRBV6-6	TRBJ2-7	.	.	CASNDGRVAYEQYF	TGTGCCAGCAATGACGGGCGGGTTGCCTACGAGCAGTACTTC
TRBV10-3	TRBJ2-5	TRBD2	.	CAIRQGGEETQYF	TGTGCCATCAGGCAGGGAGGGGAAGAGACCCAGTACTTC
TRBV6-6	TRBJ2-7	TRBD2	.	CASSPSGTGGYEQYF	TGTGCCAGCAGTCCTAGCGGGACGGGAGGCTACGAGCAGTACTTC
TRBV5-4	TRBJ2-1	.	.	CASSLLANEQFF	TGTGCCAGCAGCTTGTTGGCCAATGAGCAGTTCTTC
TRBV6-1	TRBJ2-7	.	.	CASTMEGGPSYEQYF	TGTGCCAGCACCATGGAGGGGGGGCCCTCCTACGAGCAGTACTTC
TRBV7-9	TRBJ1-4	.	.	CASSQFGRGNEKLFF	TGTGCCAGCAGCCAATTCGGCAGGGGAAATGAAAAACTGTTTTTT
TRBV28	TRBJ2-7	TRBD1	.	CASSFDYRDRGYEQYF	TGTGCCAGCAGTTTTGACTACCGGGACAGGGGGTACGAGCAGTACTTC
TRBV29-1	TRBJ2-3	TRBD2	.	CSAQGLAGGPRRNSGTDTQYF	TGCAGCGCACAGGGACTAGCGGGAGGGCCGAGGCGGAATAGTGGCACAGATACGCAGTATTTT
TRBV19	TRBJ1-1	.	few	CASSNSGGTEAFF	TGTGCCAGTAGTAATTCGGGGGGTACTGAAGCTTTCTTT
TRBV13	TRBJ1-1	TRBD1	.	CASSLTGGAGTEAFF	TGTGCCAGCAGCTTAACAGGGGGCGCAGGGACTGAAGCTTTCTTT
TRBV5-8	TRBJ2-5	.	.	CASSFRVGRGVETQYF	TGTGCCAGCAGCTTCCGGGTAGGGCGCGGGGTAGAGACCCAGTACTTC
TRBV5-1	TRBJ2-3	TRBD2	.	CASSRSGSSTDTQYF	TGCGCCAGCAGCCGGAGCGGGAGCAGCACAGATACGCAGTATTTT
TRBV4-1	TRBJ1-4	.	few	CASSQATATNEKLFF	TGCGCCAGCAGCCAAGCGACAGCAACTAATGAAAAACTGTTTTTT
TRBV5-1	TRBJ2-7	.	few	CASSFRDPKFNEQYF	TGCGCCAGCAGTTTCCGGGACCCCAAATTCAACGAGCAGTACTTC
TRBV9	TRBJ2-4	TRBD2	.	CASSASIGVGREGRNTKNIQYF	TGTGCCAGCAGCGCCTCTATTGGCGTGGGGCGGGAGGGCCGGAACACCAAAAACATTCAGTACTTC
TRBV9	TRBJ2-1	.	.	CASSVGSDEQFF	TGTGCCAGCAGCGTAGGGTCCGATGAGCAGTTCTTC
TRBV2	TRBJ1-6	.	.	CASSVAGRSSSPLHF	TGTGCCAGCAGTGTAGCGGGGCGCTCGAGTTCACCCCTCCACTTT
TRBV9	TRBJ1-2	.	.	CASSAGTALNGYTF	TGTGCCAGCAGCGCCGGGACGGCTTTGAATGGCTACACCTTC
TRBV11-2	TRBJ2-7	TRBD1	.	CASSSQTTGYVYEQYF	TGTGCCAGCAGCTCACAGACGACAGGGTATGTCTACGAGCAGTACTTC
TRBV23-1	TRBJ2-7	TRBD1	.	CASRSGTDTYEQYF	TGCGCCAGCAGGTCCGGGACAGACACCTACGAGCAGTACTTC
TRBV6-5	TRBJ2-5	TRBD2	.	CASSYSGLAGVETQYF	TGTGCCAGCAGTTACTCCGGACTAGCGGGAGTAGAGACCCAGTACTTC
TRBV19	TRBJ1-4	.	once	CATALATNEKLFF	TGTGCCACCGCCCTGGCAACTAATGAAAAACTGTTTTTT
TRBV15	TRBJ1-1	.	.	CATSRDVGGEAFF	TGTGCCACCAGCAGAGATGTAGGGGGTGAAGCTTTCTTT
TRBV7-2	TRBJ1-1	.	.	CASSLGPANLEAFF	TGTGCCAGCAGCTTAGGGCCCGCCAACCTTGAAGCTTTCTTT
TRBV10-3	TRBJ2-7	TRBD2	.	CAIRLAGGPGEQYF	TGTGCCATCAGGTTAGCGGGAGGGCCGGGGGAGCAGTACTTC
TRBV19	TRBJ2-5	TRBD2	.	CASSPWAGVETQYF	TGTGCCAGTAGCCCCTGGGCGGGAGTGGAGACCCAGTACTTC
TRBV18	TRBJ2-7	.	.	CASSRQGDSYEQYF	TGTGCCAGCTCACGACAAGGAGACTCCTACGAGCAGTACTTC
TRBV11-2	TRBJ2-2	TRBD1	.	CASSLDRRAPQGAGGELFF	TGTGCCAGCAGCTTAGATCGGCGTGCCCCACAGGGGGCGGGCGGGGAGCTGTTTTTT
TRBV7-8	TRBJ2-7	.	once	CASSHPRREMRPAYEQYF	TGTGCCAGCAGCCACCCGCGACGAGAAATGAGGCCAGCTTACGAGCAGTACTTC
TRBV5-1	TRBJ1-2	.	.	CASSLDSPANGYTF	TGCGCCAGCAGCTTGGACAGTCCTGCCAATGGCTACACCTTC
TRBV6-5	TRBJ1-4	.	.	CASSRFRSGDEKLFF	TGTGCCAGCAGTCGCTTCAGGTCCGGGGATGAAAAACTGTTTTTT